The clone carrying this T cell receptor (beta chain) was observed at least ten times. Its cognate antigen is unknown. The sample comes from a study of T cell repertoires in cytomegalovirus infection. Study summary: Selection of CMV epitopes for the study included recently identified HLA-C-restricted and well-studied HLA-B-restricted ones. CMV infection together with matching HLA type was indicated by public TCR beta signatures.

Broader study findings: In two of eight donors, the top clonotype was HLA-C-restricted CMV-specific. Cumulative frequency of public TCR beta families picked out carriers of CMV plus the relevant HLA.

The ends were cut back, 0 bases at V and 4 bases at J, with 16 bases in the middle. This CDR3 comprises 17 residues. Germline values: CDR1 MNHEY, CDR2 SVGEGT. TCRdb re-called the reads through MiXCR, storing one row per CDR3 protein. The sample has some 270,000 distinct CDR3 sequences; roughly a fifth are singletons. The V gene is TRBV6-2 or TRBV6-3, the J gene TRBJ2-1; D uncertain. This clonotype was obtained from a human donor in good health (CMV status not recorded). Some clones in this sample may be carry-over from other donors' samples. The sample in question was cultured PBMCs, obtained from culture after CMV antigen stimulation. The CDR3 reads CASSYSNFPPSYNEQFF. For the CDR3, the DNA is TGTGCCAGCAGTTACTCCAATTTCCCTCCATCTTACAATGAGCAGTTCTTC.